The 11 T cell receptor beta chains listed next were all sequenced from one sample in a study of blood T cells in healthy people across ages. The second PCR ran about 7 to 12 cycles with a sample-barcoded 5' primer and J-beta primers. TCRdb reprocessed the 5' RACE reads with MiXCR, giving one entry per CDR3 protein. The table lists roughly 930,000 distinct CDR3 sequences, about 44% of them singletons. The sample consisted of blood. The receptor source for this set is a man younger than 45 in good health.

This clonotype was seen a few times. The chain has TRBV2 and TRBJ2-3, with D perhaps matching TRBD1 (5 bases). In germline, CDR1 is SNHLY, CDR2 FYNNEI. Trimming stripped 4 bases from V and 2 bases from J, with 10 bases between. This CDR3 comprises 14 residues. Here the CDR3 DNA reads TGTGCCAGCAGTGGCAGGGTTTCCACAGATACGCAGTATTTT. Encoded protein: CASSGRVSTDTQYF. Full variable domain (missing parts from reference TRBV2 and TRBJ2-3): EPEVTQTPSHQVTQMGQEVILRCVPISNHLYFYWYRQILGQKVEFLVSFYNNEISEKSEIFDDQFSVERPDGSNFTLKIRSTKLEDSAMYFCASSGRVSTDTQYFGPGTRLTVL.

Of note for this clonotype: Its ends do not fully match the called genes, so a read error is possible. The rearrangement links TRBV12-3 or TRBV12-4 to TRBJ1-2; D remains unclear. The CDR3 covers 14 residues. The CDR3: CAGSQRVANYGYTF. Here the CDR3 DNA reads TGTGCCGGCAGTCAAAGGGTGGCTAACTATGGCTACACCTTC.

This clonotype was detected only once. The chain uses TRBV11-2 and TRBJ2-5, with D hard to call. Judging by the DNA end, TRBJ2-7 fits better; the J call may be wrong. This CDR3 has 16 amino acids. Germline CDR1 and CDR2: SGHAT and FQNNGV. The CDR3 protein is CASSLDRVQTEYEQYF. CDR3 DNA: TGTGCCAGCAGCTTAGATCGGGTCCAGACCGAGTACGAGCAGTACTTC.

There are a few counts of this clonotype. The chain joins TRBV20-1 to TRBJ2-7, with 10 bases identical to TRBD2. The CDR3 consists of 14 residues. CDR1 and CDR2 (germline): DFQATT, SNEGSKA (reference sequence). V was clipped by 5 bases and J by 0 bases; unmatched bases: 4. The CDR3 loop reads CSAATSGASYEQYF. The CDR3 DNA follows: TGCAGTGCTGCTACTAGCGGGGCCTCCTACGAGCAGTACTTC.

The CDR3 coding sequence is TGTGCCAGCAGCCCCCGGGACAGTCCGTACAATGAGCAGTTCTTC. Its protein product is CASSPRDSPYNEQFF. The chain links TRBV11-3 to TRBJ2-1; 7 nucleotides match TRBD1. V dropped 5 bases and J dropped 4; count of bases not matched to a gene: 8. The CDR3 loop spans 15 amino acids. Germline-derived CDR1 and CDR2 are SGHNT and YENEEA.

This clonotype has a handful of counts. The chain uses TRBV4-3 and TRBJ1-2, with D tentatively TRBD1 (5 bases). Germline V CDR1 and CDR2: LGHNA, YSLEER. The V end lost 0 bases, the J end lost 3 bases, and 11 bases lay between the germline ends. This CDR3 comprises 15 residues. The CDR3 nucleotides are TGCGCCAGCAGCCAAGATGGCAGGGCCGACTATGGCTACACCTTC. Translated, it gives CASSQDGRADYGYTF.

The V and J genes are TRBV12-3 or TRBV12-4 and TRBJ1-2, with TRBD1 matching over 7 bases. The CDR3 is 13 residues long. V lost 4 bases to trimming and J lost 8 bases; unmatched junction nucleotides: 7. DNA of the CDR3: TGTGCCAGCAGTTCCGACAGGGCTGGAGGCTACACCTTC. Protein: CASSSDRAGGYTF.

The chain couples TRBV29-1 to TRBJ1-6; perhaps TRBD1 as D (5 bases). Looked up from germline, CDR1 is SQVTM and CDR2 is ANQGSEA. The V gene lost 6 bases and the J gene lost 9 bases, with 18 bases spanning the gap. The CDR3 consists of 14 residues. The CDR3: CSVQPQGVGSPLHF. In nucleotides, the CDR3 is TGCAGCGTCCAGCCCCAGGGCGTGGGTTCACCCCTCCACTTT.

There are a few counts of this clonotype. The V gene is TRBV5-5, the J gene TRBJ2-3, with D possibly being TRBD1 or TRBD2 (7 bases each). Germline V gene sequence: CDR1 SGHKS, CDR2 YYEKEE (reference sequence). Trimming removed 5 bases at V and 8 bases at J, with 24 bases between. The CDR3 consists of 16 residues. The CDR3 DNA follows: TGTGCCAGCAGTCAAAGTCGACAGGGAGGGCAGGGTACGCAGTATTTT. Its translation is CASSQSRQGGQGTQYF.

This chain connects TRBV5-1 to TRBJ2-1; D remains unclear. CDR1 and CDR2 (germline): SGHRS, YFSETQ. The CDR3 sequence is 15 residues long. V shed 2 bases and J shed 3 bases, with 12 bases lying between them. As DNA, the CDR3 is TGCGCCAGCAGCTTAGCTGGGCTAGACTACAATGAGCAGTTCTTC. This codes for CASSLAGLDYNEQFF.

The V and J genes are TRBV5-6 and TRBJ1-2, with unresolved D. Germline V gene sequence: CDR1 SGHDT, CDR2 YYEEEE. This CDR3 contains 14 residues. V lost 0 bases, J lost 4 bases, and 10 bases lay in between. CDR3 sequence reads: CASSLGRILYGYTF. The DNA for the CDR3 is TGTGCCAGCAGCTTGGGACGGATTCTCTATGGCTACACCTTC.